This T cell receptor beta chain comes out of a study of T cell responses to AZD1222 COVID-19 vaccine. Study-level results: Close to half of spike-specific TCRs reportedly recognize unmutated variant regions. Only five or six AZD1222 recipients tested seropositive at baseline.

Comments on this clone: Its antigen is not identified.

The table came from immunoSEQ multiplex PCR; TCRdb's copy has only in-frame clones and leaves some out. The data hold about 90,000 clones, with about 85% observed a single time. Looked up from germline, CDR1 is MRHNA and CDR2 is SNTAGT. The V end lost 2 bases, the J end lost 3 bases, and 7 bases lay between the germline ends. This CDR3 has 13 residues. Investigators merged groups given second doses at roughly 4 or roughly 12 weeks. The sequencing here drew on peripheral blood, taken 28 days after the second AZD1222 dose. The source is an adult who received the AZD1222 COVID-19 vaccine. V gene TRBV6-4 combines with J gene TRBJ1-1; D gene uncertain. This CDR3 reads CASSDGDDTEAFF. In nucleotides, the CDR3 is TGTGCCAGCAGTGACGGGGATGACACTGAAGCTTTCTTT.